Listed here is a single T cell receptor (beta chain). Germline V gene lookup returns CDR1 MNHNS and CDR2 SASEGT. The CDR3 loop spans 15 amino acids. V was shortened by 6 bases and J by 4 bases, with 18 bases between the two germline ends. This entry belongs to a study of lymphopenia after photon versus proton radiotherapy. Only in-frame clones appear in the TCRdb table, and some are missing; sequencing was by immunoSEQ multiplex PCR. This table has about 26,000 clones, roughly 80% appearing once. This chain joins TRBV6-1 and TRBJ1-1; possible D gene TRBD1, 5 bases. The sample in question was peripheral blood, obtained from a patient treated with photon-based radiotherapy. The TCR originated in a woman aged 50 to 60 with pancreatic cancer. The DNA for the CDR3 is TGTGCCAGCAGCTTCCCGAAGGAGGGGAGCACTGAAGCTTTCTTT. Amino acid sequence: CASSFPKEGSTEAFF.